These 13 T cell receptor beta chains were sequenced from one sample in a study of cytomegalovirus exposure and HLA in healthy donors. PCR involved 60 Vbeta and 13 Jbeta primers. Generated by immunoSEQ multiplex PCR, the TCRdb table keeps only in-frame clones and is missing some. The repertoire holds roughly 190,000 clones, with about 81% as singletons. Sequenced input: PBMCs. The receptors were gathered from a man younger than 35 in good health and CMV-seronegative.

The genes are TRBV5-1 and TRBJ2-7; D not resolved. The CDR3 covers 15 residues. V was shortened by 4 bases and J by 6 bases, with 20 bases between the two germline ends. Germline V gene sequence: CDR1 SGHRS, CDR2 YFSETQ. DNA for the CDR3: TGCGCCAGCAGCATGGACGTCCGCTCGGTGTCCGAGCAGTACTTC. It specifies CASSMDVRSVSEQYF.

The genes are TRBV19 and TRBJ2-3; weak D call: TRBD2 (6 bases). The CDR3 extends over 15 amino acids. Germline V gene lookup returns CDR1 LNHDA and CDR2 SQIVND (reference sequence). V dropped 4 bases and J dropped 0 bases, with 11 bases sitting between them. The CDR3 sequence is CASSNSGSSTDTQYF. DNA for the CDR3: TGTGCCAGTAGTAATAGCGGATCTAGCACAGATACGCAGTATTTT.

The genes are TRBV9 and TRBJ2-7, with 10 bases identical to TRBD2. The CDR3 runs 14 residues. From germline, CDR1 is SGDLS and CDR2 YYNGEE. V trimming: 3 bases; J trimming: 4 bases; junction bases outside the gene matches: 4. The CDR3 is CASSASGSGYEQYF. DNA of the CDR3: TGTGCCAGCAGCGCTAGCGGGAGTGGATACGAGCAGTACTTC.

The chain carries TRBV14 and TRBJ1-4; D gene uncertain. Germline CDR1 reads SGHDN; CDR2 reads FVKESK. Trimming pared 3 bases from V and 7 bases from J, leaving 21 bases between. The CDR3 consists of 17 residues. In DNA, the CDR3 is TGTGCCAGCAGCCAGGACCGGGCGGAAGAACGGGGTGAAAAACTGTTTTTT. Translated, it gives CASSQDRAEERGEKLFF. Full variable domain (remainder filled in from reference TRBV14 and TRBJ1-4): EAGVTQFPSHSVIEKGQTVTLRCDPISGHDNLYWYRRVMGKEIKFLLHFVKESKQDESGMPNNRFLAERTGGTYSTLKVQPAELEDSGVYFCASSQDRAEERGEKLFFGSGTQLSVL.

This rearrangement joins TRBV10-3 to TRBJ2-1; D is perhaps TRBD2 (6 bases). Germline CDR1 ENHRY, CDR2 SYGVKD. The CDR3 is made up of 16 amino acids. The V end was cut by 6 bases, the J end by 0 bases, with 15 bases between. The CDR3 bases are TGTGCCATCAGGACGGGGGATTCGAGCTCCTACAATGAGCAGTTCTTC. Its translation is CAIRTGDSSSYNEQFF.

With regard to this clone: This specimen includes other DNA sequences encoding the same CDR3. The CDR3 reads CASSSQQGSRFF. The DNA of the CDR3 is TGTGCCAGCAGCTCTCAACAGGGGTCCCGGTTCTTC. V gene TRBV6-5 combines with J gene TRBJ2-1, with 7 nucleotides matching TRBD1. The CDR3 sequence is 12 residues long. The V gene end was trimmed by 6 bases and the J gene end by 15 bases; junction bases not matched to a gene: 11. Germline V gene lookup returns CDR1 MNHEY and CDR2 SVGAGI.

The V call is TRBV29-1, the J call TRBJ1-1; D gene uncertain. CDR1 and CDR2 from the germline V gene are SQVTM and ANQGSEA. The V and J ends lost 7 bases and 6 bases respectively, with 12 bases between them. The CDR3 has 11 amino acids. The CDR3 DNA reads as TGCAGCGGAGAGGAGAGCGCTGAAGCTTTCTTT. Protein: CSGEESAEAFF. Complete variable domain (other parts from reference TRBV29-1 and TRBJ1-1): SAVISQKPSRDICQRGTSLTIQCQVDSQVTMMFWYRQQPGQSLTLIATANQGSEATYESGFVIDKFPISRPNLTFSTLTVSNMSPEDSSIYLCSGEESAEAFFGQGTRLTVV.

The chain has TRBV5-4 and TRBJ1-6; possibly TRBD1 for D (6 bases). CDR1 and CDR2 (germline): SGHNT, YYREEE (reference sequence). CDR3 length: 14 residues. V was pared by 1 base and J by 9 bases, with 11 bases between. CDR3: CASSLRGGGSPLHF. The CDR3 DNA reads as TGTGCCAGCAGCTTGAGAGGGGGGGGTTCACCCCTCCACTTT. The full variable domain, rest sourced from reference TRBV5-4 and TRBJ1-6, is ETGVTQSPTHLIKTRGQQVTLRCSSQSGHNTVSWYQQALGQGPQFIFQYYREEENGRGNFPPRFSGLQFPNYSSELNVNALELDDSALYLCASSLRGGGSPLHFGNGTRLTVT.

The J gene is TRBJ1-5, the V gene TRBV10-3; D is perhaps TRBD1 (5 bases). Germline V gene sequence: CDR1 ENHRY, CDR2 SYGVKD. Trimming removed 3 bases at V and 3 bases at J, with 12 bases between. There are 15 residues in the CDR3. The CDR3 spells CAISDEGRDNQPQHF. Here the CDR3 DNA reads TGTGCCATCAGTGACGAGGGGCGGGACAATCAGCCCCAGCATTTT.

This clone appeared a single time. This chain links TRBV9 with TRBJ2-1; no firm D call. The germline gives CDR1 SGDLS, CDR2 YYNGEE. The CDR3 has 14 residues. Trimming left V 0 bases short and J 6 bases short, with 10 bases between. In DNA form, the CDR3 reads TGTGCCAGCAGCGTAGCACCTAGTTCCAATGAGCAGTTCTTC. Translated, it gives CASSVAPSSNEQFF.

V is TRBV7-8 and J is TRBJ1-5, with D possibly TRBD1 on 5 matching bases. Trimming removed 1 base at V and 1 base at J, with 8 bases between. The CDR3 runs to 15 residues. Germline CDR1 reads SGHVS; CDR2 reads FQNEAQ. CDR3 sequence: CASSLESGSNQPQHF. In DNA form, the CDR3 reads TGTGCCAGCAGCTTAGAGTCAGGGAGCAATCAGCCCCAGCATTTT.

The genes are TRBV7-2 and TRBJ2-7; 9 bases line up with TRBD2. From germline, CDR1 is SGHTA and CDR2 FQGNSA. V was pared by 4 bases and J by 4 bases, with 11 bases of the junction left unmatched. The CDR3 is 16 amino acids. Written as DNA, the CDR3 is TGTGCCAGCAGCTCCCCGACTAGCGGAAACCGATACGAGCAGTACTTC. Residues: CASSSPTSGNRYEQYF.

The chain joins TRBV11-2 to TRBJ2-7; 10 positions agree with TRBD1. This CDR3 comprises 15 residues. Germline V CDR1 and CDR2: SGHAT, FQNNGV. V shed 6 bases and J 6 bases; nucleotides not matched to a gene: 11. CDR3 amino acids: CASRAPGTGAVEQYF. In DNA, the CDR3 is TGTGCCAGCAGAGCCCCCGGGACAGGGGCGGTCGAGCAGTACTTC.